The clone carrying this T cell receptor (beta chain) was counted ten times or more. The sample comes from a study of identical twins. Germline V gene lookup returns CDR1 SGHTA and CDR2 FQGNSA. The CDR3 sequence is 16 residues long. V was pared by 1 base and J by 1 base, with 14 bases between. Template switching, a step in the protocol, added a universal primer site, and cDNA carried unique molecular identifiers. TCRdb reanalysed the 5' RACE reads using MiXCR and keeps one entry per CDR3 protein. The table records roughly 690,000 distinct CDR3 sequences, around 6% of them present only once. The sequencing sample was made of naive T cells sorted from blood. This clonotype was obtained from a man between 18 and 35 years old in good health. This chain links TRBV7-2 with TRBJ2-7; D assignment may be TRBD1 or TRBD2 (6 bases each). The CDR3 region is CASSLGGGQRSYEQYF. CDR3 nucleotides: TGTGCCAGCAGCTTAGGGGGAGGACAGAGATCCTACGAGCAGTACTTC.